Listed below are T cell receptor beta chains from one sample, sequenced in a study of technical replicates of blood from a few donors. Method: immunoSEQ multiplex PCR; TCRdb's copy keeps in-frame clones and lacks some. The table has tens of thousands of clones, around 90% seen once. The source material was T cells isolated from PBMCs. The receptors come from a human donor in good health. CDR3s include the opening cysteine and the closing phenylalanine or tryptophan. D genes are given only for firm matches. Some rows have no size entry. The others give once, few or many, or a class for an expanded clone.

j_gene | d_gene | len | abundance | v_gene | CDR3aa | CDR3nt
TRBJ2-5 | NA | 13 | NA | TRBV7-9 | CASSLVRGETQYF | TGTGCCAGCAGCTTAGTTAGGGGAGAGACCCAGTACTTC
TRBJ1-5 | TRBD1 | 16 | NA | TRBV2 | CASSEGGTGGVQPQHF | TGTGCCAGCAGTGAAGGGGGGACAGGGGGAGTTCAGCCCCAGCATTTT
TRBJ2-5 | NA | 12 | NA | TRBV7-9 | CASSLSTETQYF | TGTGCCAGCAGCCTTAGTACGGAGACCCAGTACTTC
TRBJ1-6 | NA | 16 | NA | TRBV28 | CASGASVGARNSPLHF | TGTGCCAGCGGCGCCAGCGTGGGGGCGCGTAATTCACCCCTCCACTTT
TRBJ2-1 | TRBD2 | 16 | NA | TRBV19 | CASSIPGGSSYNEQFF | TGTGCCAGTAGTATTCCCGGCGGGAGCTCCTACAATGAGCAGTTCTTC
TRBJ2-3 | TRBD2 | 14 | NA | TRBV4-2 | CASSLNGLADTQYF | TGTGCCAGCAGCCTGAACGGACTAGCGGATACGCAGTATTTT
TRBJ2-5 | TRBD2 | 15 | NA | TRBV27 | CASFPLAGGQETQYF | TGTGCCAGCTTCCCCCTAGCGGGAGGACAAGAGACCCAGTACTTC
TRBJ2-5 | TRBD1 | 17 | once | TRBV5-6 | CASSSGVRDRERETQYF | TGTGCCAGCAGCTCGGGGGTCCGGGACAGGGAGAGGGAGACCCAGTACTTC
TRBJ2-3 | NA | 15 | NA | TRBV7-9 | CASSLSAADTDTQYF | TGTGCCAGCAGCTTATCCGCGGCTGACACAGATACGCAGTATTTT
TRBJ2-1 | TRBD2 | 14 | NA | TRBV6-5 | CASSSGTTYNEQFF | TGTGCCAGCAGTTCCGGGACTACTTACAATGAGCAGTTCTTC
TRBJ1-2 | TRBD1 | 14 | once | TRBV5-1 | CASSLVQGALGYTF | TGCGCCAGCAGCTTGGTCCAGGGGGCGCTTGGCTACACCTTC
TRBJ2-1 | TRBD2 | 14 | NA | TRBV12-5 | CASATSGGGNEQFF | TGTGCTAGTGCGACTAGCGGGGGAGGTAATGAGCAGTTCTTC
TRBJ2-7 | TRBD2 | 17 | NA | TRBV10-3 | CAISEGTSGPHSYEQYF | TGTGCCATCAGTGAGGGGACTAGCGGGCCTCACAGCTACGAGCAGTACTTC
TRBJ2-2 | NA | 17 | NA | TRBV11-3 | CASSLEFGLGNTGELFF | TGTGCCAGCAGCCTAGAGTTCGGGTTGGGGAACACCGGGGAGCTGTTTTTT
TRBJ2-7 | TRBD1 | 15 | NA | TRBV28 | CASRPTGQGSYEQYF | TGTGCCAGCAGGCCGACGGGACAGGGGTCCTACGAGCAGTACTTC
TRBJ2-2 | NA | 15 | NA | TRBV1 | CTSSQGQGGSGELFF | TGCACCAGCAGTCAGGGACAGGGAGGGTCCGGGGAGCTGTTTTTT
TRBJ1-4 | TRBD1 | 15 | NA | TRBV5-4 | CASSLALDRDEKLFF | TGTGCCAGCAGCTTGGCCCTTGACAGGGACGAAAAACTGTTTTTT
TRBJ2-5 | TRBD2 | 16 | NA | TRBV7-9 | CASRLTVAGVGETQYF | TGTGCCAGCAGGTTAACCGTAGCGGGAGTGGGAGAGACCCAGTACTTC
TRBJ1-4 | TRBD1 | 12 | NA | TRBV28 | CASSETGEKLFF | TGTGCCAGCAGTGAGACAGGGGAAAAACTGTTTTTT
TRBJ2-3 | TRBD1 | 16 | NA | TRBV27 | CASSRFGTGNTDTQYF | TGTGCCAGCAGTCGCTTCGGGACAGGGAACACAGATACGCAGTATTTT
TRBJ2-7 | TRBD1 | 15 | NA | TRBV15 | CATSRRTGGNYEQYF | TGTGCCACCAGCAGAAGGACAGGGGGCAACTACGAGCAGTACTTC
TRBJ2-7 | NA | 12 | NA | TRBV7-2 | CASSPKRSQQYF | TGTGCCAGCAGCCCGAAGAGGTCCCAGCAGTACTTC
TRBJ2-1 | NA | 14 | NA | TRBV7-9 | CASSLDAGWDEQFF | TGTGCCAGCAGCTTAGATGCAGGGTGGGATGAGCAGTTCTTC